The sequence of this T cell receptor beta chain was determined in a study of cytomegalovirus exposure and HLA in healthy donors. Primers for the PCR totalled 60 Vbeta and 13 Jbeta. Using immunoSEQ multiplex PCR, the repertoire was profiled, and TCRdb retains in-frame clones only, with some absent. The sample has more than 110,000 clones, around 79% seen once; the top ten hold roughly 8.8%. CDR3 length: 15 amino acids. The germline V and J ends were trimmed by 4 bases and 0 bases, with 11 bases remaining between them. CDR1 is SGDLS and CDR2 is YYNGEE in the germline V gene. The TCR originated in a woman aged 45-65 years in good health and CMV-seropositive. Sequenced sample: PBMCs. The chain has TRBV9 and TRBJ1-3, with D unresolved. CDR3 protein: CASSPHYSSGNTIYF. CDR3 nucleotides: TGTGCCAGCAGCCCCCACTATAGCTCTGGAAACACCATATATTTT.